The clone carrying this TCR beta chain came up many times. Its antigen remains unknown. TCRdb re-called the PCR reads via MiXCR. The table records roughly 63,000 clones, 15% to 20% of them present only once. This CDR3 spans 17 amino acids. CDR1 and CDR2 from the germline V gene are SGHDN and FVKESK. The V gene lost 0 bases and the J gene lost 5 bases, with 18 bases spanning the gap. The record originates from a study of metastatic and nonmetastatic thyroid tumors. In the study overall: For malignant and benign thyroid patients, tumor or nodule tissue and blood were the sources whose repertoires were compared. Study-level findings and limits: Across blood and tumor, TCR beta diversity in malignant thyroid tumors was reportedly significantly higher than in benign nodules.

Every patient was untreated before thyroid surgery. Sequencing was done on a sample of blood. The receptor was derived from a male donor with papillary thyroid cancer or a benign thyroid nodule (not recorded which). Some clones in this sample may be carry-over from other donors' samples. This sequence joins TRBV14 and TRBJ2-3; the D gene is possibly TRBD2 (6 bases). The CDR3 DNA reads TGTGCCAGCAGCCAAGATTTGCGGGATATTGTGGGAGATACGCAGTATTTT. As protein: CASSQDLRDIVGDTQYF.